The sequence of this T cell receptor beta chain was determined in a study of cytomegalovirus exposure and HLA in healthy donors. Study observations and caveats: HLA alleles showed associations with some 17,000 TCR beta sequences in a later analysis, at a 0.05 false discovery rate. In vitro confirmation showed a few CMV-associated chains to be CMV antigen specific.

Points on this clone: As yet, its antigen is unknown.

The PCR ran on 60 Vbeta and 13 Jbeta primers. The method was immunoSEQ multiplex PCR; TCRdb's version includes in-frame clones alone and lacks a portion of them. The data show about 170,000 clones, around 83% seen once. The CDR3 extends over 14 amino acids. CDR1 and CDR2 from the germline V gene are LNHNV and YYDKDF (reference sequence). Between the trimmed V and J ends, which lost 3 bases and 2 bases, there was a span of 11 bases. This TCR was sampled from a girl aged 2-10 years in good health and CMV-seropositive. Source material: PBMCs. The chain has TRBV15 and TRBJ2-7; a possible D gene is TRBD2 (6 bases). CDR3 DNA: TGTGCCACCAGCAGGGGGACGGGGGCCTACGAGCAGTACTTC. This codes for CATSRGTGAYEQYF.